The 12 T cell receptor beta chains reported below all come from one sample, sequenced in a study of cytomegalovirus exposure and HLA in healthy donors. 60 Vbeta and 13 Jbeta primers were used in PCR. TCRdb's table, derived via immunoSEQ multiplex PCR, lists solely in-frame clones and lacks some. Here the sample spans 280,000 or so clones, 70% to 90% being singletons. Source material: PBMCs. Every receptor here comes from a woman aged 18-29 years in good health and CMV-seronegative.

The chain employs TRBV5-1 and TRBJ1-1, with D possibly matching TRBD1 (6 bases). The length of the CDR3 is 15 residues. Trimming took 4 bases from V and 1 from J, leaving 14 bases between them. Germline V gene lookup returns CDR1 SGHRS and CDR2 YFSETQ. The CDR3 loop is CASSQQGIPNTEAFF. CDR3 in DNA: TGCGCCAGCAGCCAACAGGGCATCCCGAACACTGAAGCTTTCTTT. The variable domain in full, completed from reference TRBV5-1 and TRBJ1-1, reads KAGVTQTPRYLIKTRGQQVTLSCSPISGHRSVSWYQQTPGQGLQFLFEYFSETQRNKGNFPGRFSGRQFSNSRSEMNVSTLELGDSALYLCASSQQGIPNTEAFFGQGTRLTVV.

The V call is TRBV29-1, the J call TRBJ2-6, with D perhaps matching TRBD2 (6 bases). Germline V gene lookup returns CDR1 SQVTM and CDR2 ANQGSEA. The length of the CDR3 is 18 residues. The V gene lost 0 bases and the J gene lost 1 base, with 16 bases spanning the gap. CDR3 sequence reads: CSVEDRGRGGSGANVLTF. The CDR3 DNA follows: TGCAGCGTTGAAGATCGCGGACGTGGGGGGTCTGGGGCCAACGTCCTGACTTTC.

The chain is built from TRBV18 and TRBJ1-1, with D possibly TRBD1 on 6 matching bases. The V and J ends lost 0 bases and 6 bases respectively, with 11 bases between them. Germline CDR1 and CDR2: KGHSH and LQKENI. The CDR3 loop spans 14 amino acids. CDR3 region: CASSPPGGGPEAFF. CDR3 DNA: TGTGCCAGCTCACCACCAGGGGGGGGACCTGAAGCTTTCTTT.

This chain links TRBV6-5 with TRBJ2-3; D may be TRBD2 (5 bases). Between the trimmed V and J ends, which lost 4 bases and 4 bases, there was a span of 15 bases. The CDR3 length is 15 residues. CDR1 MNHEY and CDR2 SVGAGI come from the germline V gene. CDR3 region: CASSLQSAGADTQYF. The CDR3 DNA is TGTGCCAGCAGTTTACAAAGCGCCGGGGCAGATACGCAGTATTTT.

The V gene is TRBV6-5, the J gene TRBJ1-1, with D perhaps matching TRBD1 (5 bases). Germline CDR1 MNHEY, CDR2 SVGAGI. Trimming took off 2 bases at V and 5 bases at J, with 9 bases between the two ends. The CDR3 runs 13 residues. The CDR3 coding sequence is TGTGCCAGCAGTTACGGGGCTGGTACTGAAGCTTTCTTT. It translates to CASSYGAGTEAFF.

The gene calls are TRBV11-3 and TRBJ2-7, with D possibly TRBD1 on 5 matching bases. The CDR3 runs to 15 residues. Trimming took 5 bases from V and 5 from J, leaving 19 bases between them. Germline V gene lookup returns CDR1 SGHNT and CDR2 YENEEA. CDR3 loop: CASSPGYQGVDEQYF. The CDR3 region has the DNA TGTGCCAGCAGCCCTGGGTATCAGGGTGTCGACGAGCAGTACTTC.

The CDR3 nucleotides are TGTGCCAGCAGTCCCAATTTAGTTCCTAACTATGGCTACACCTTC. Its protein product is CASSPNLVPNYGYTF. The rearrangement uses TRBV6-5 and TRBJ1-2; no definite D call. The CDR3 totals 15 residues. In germline, CDR1 is MNHEY, CDR2 SVGAGI. V lost 5 bases, J lost 0 bases, and 13 bases lay in between.

The CDR3 here is CASGVPGGEQYF. In nucleotides, the CDR3 is TGTGCCAGCGGGGTCCCAGGGGGCGAGCAGTACTTC. The rearrangement links TRBV27 to TRBJ2-7, with TRBD1 identical over 7 bases. Germline lookup yields CDR1 MNHEY and CDR2 SMNVEV (reference sequence). The CDR3 runs to 12 residues. The trim removed 8 bases at V and 6 bases at J, leaving 7 bases unmatched.

The chain combines TRBV7-2 with TRBJ2-1; 7 bases line up with TRBD2. Germline CDR1 and CDR2: SGHTA and FQGNSA. The CDR3 sequence is 12 residues long. With 4 bases clipped from V and 7 bases from J, the junction kept 1 base outside the gene matches. CDR3 loop: CASSSGRNEQFF. CDR3 sequence (DNA): TGTGCCAGCAGCTCCGGGAGGAATGAGCAGTTCTTC. The full variable domain, completed using reference TRBV7-2 and TRBJ2-1, is GAGVSQSPSNKVTEKGKDVELRCDPISGHTALYWYRQSLGQGLEFLIYFQGNSAPDKSGLPSDRFSAERTGGSVSTLTIQRTQQEDSAVYLCASSSGRNEQFFGPGTRLTVL.

This clone was recorded only once. V and J are TRBV30 and TRBJ1-2; weak D call: TRBD1 (6 bases). Germline V gene sequence: CDR1 GTSNPN, CDR2 SVGIG (reference sequence). Trimming removed 0 bases from V and 3 bases from J, with 20 bases in between. The CDR3 has 17 amino acids. The CDR3 is CAWSVGSPRGAYYGYTF. In nucleotides, the CDR3 is TGTGCCTGGAGTGTAGGGAGCCCCCGGGGGGCGTACTATGGCTACACCTTC.

This clone was recorded once. This chain connects TRBV4-1 to TRBJ2-7; 7 bases match TRBD2. V shed 3 bases, J shed 0 bases, and the junction held 5 bases outside the gene matches. Germline V gives CDR1 MGHRA, CDR2 YSYEKL. The CDR3 runs to 15 residues. The CDR3 nucleotides read TGCGCCAGCAGCCAGGCCGGGACTAACTCCTACGAGCAGTACTTC. Its translation: CASSQAGTNSYEQYF.

The chain uses TRBV2 and TRBJ2-5; 10 positions match TRBD2. The CDR3 loop spans 17 amino acids. CDR1 and CDR2 (germline): SNHLY, FYNNEI. J gave up 3 bases and V 6 bases, and 13 bases lay outside the gene matches. CDR3 nucleotide sequence: TGTGCCAGCAGCCCCAGGGCAGCGGGGGGGATCAAAGAGACCCAGTACTTC. The encoded protein is CASSPRAAGGIKETQYF.